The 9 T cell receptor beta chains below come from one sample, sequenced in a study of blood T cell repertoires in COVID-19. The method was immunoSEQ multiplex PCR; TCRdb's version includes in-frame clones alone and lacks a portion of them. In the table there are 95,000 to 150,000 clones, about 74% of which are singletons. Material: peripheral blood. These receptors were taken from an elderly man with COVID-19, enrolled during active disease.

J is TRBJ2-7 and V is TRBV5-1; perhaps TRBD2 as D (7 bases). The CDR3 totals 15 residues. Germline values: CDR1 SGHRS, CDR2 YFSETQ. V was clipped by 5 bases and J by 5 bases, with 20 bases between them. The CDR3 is CASRTRGRVGDEQYF. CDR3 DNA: TGCGCCAGCAGAACAAGGGGGAGGGTCGGTGACGAGCAGTACTTC.

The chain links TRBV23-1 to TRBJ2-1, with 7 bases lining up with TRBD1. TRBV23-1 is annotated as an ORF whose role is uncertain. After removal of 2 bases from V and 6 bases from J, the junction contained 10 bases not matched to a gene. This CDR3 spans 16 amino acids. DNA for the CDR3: TGCGCCAGCAGTCAACGGCCGGGACAGAGAGGCAATGAGCAGTTCTTC. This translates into CASSQRPGQRGNEQFF.

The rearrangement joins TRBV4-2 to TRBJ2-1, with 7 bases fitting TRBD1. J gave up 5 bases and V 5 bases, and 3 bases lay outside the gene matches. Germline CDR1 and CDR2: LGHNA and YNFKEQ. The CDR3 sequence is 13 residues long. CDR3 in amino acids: CASSTGTDNEQFF. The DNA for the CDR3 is TGTGCCAGCAGCACCGGGACAGACAATGAGCAGTTCTTC.

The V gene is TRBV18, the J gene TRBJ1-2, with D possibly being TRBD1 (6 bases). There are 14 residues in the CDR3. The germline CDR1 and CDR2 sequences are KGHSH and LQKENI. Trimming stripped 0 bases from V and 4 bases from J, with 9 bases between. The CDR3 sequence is CASSPPGRGYGYTF. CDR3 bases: TGTGCCAGCTCACCACCGGGCAGGGGCTATGGCTACACCTTC.

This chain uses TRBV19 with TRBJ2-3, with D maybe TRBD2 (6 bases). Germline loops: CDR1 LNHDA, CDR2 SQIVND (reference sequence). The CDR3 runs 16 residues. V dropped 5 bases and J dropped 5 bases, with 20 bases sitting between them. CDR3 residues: CASSPGLILAGDTQYF. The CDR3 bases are TGTGCCAGTAGTCCCGGACTCATACTAGCAGGAGATACGCAGTATTTT.

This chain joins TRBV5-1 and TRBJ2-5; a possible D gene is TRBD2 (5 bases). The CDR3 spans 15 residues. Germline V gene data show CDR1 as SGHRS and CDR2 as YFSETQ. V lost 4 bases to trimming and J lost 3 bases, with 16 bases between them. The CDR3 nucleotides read TGCGCCAGCAGCCCGCTGGTTGGAGGAGAAGAGACCCAGTACTTC. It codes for CASSPLVGGEETQYF.

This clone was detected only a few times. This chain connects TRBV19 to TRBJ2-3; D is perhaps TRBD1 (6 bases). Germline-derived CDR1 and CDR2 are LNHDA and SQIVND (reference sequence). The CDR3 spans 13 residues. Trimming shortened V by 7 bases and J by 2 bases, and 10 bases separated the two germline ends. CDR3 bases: TGTGCCAGTACCAGGGGAGACACAGATACGCAGTATTTT. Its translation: CASTRGDTDTQYF.

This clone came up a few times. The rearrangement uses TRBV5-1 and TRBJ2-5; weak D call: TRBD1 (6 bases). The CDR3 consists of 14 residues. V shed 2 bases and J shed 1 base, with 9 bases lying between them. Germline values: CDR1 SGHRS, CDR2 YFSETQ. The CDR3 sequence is CASSFGQIQETQYF. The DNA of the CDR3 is TGCGCCAGCAGCTTCGGACAGATCCAAGAGACCCAGTACTTC.

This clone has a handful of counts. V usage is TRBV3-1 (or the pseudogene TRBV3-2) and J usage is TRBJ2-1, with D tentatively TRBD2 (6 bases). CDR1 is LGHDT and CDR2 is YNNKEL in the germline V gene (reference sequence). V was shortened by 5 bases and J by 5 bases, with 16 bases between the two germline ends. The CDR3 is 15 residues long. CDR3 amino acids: CASSSLTGVDNEQFF. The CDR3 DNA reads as TGTGCCAGCAGCTCCCTTACGGGGGTGGACAATGAGCAGTTCTTC.